This TCR beta chain was retrieved from a study of regulatory T cells in long-lasting Graves disease. Construction of TCR beta libraries relied on iRepertoire HTBI primers and on Arm-PCR targeting CDR3 regions. From the multiplex PCR reads, TCRdb called clonotypes with MiXCR, one entry per CDR3 protein. Among 550,000 or so distinct CDR3 sequences listed, around 11% were seen once. This clonotype was seen repeatedly, ten times or more. The time point: newly diagnosed GD, antithyroid drugs for less than 3 months. PBMCs provided the RNA from which the TCR library was made. These data were also reused for a study on T cells in Graves' hyperthyroidism and ophthalmopathy.

Sequencing was performed on peripheral blood mononuclear cells (PBMCs), taken at new diagnosis, from a patient treated with antithyroid drugs. The origin of this receptor is a woman in her twenties or thirties with Graves disease.

In DNA, the CDR3 is TGTGCCAGCAGTTTTTTTGCGGGAGGCTTCGATACGCAGTATTTT. As protein: CASSFFAGGFDTQYF. The rearrangement links TRBV28 to TRBJ2-3, with 8 positions matching TRBD2. This CDR3 contains 15 residues. The germline gives CDR1 MDHEN, CDR2 SYDVKM. V lost 3 bases to trimming and J lost 6 bases; unmatched junction nucleotides: 8.